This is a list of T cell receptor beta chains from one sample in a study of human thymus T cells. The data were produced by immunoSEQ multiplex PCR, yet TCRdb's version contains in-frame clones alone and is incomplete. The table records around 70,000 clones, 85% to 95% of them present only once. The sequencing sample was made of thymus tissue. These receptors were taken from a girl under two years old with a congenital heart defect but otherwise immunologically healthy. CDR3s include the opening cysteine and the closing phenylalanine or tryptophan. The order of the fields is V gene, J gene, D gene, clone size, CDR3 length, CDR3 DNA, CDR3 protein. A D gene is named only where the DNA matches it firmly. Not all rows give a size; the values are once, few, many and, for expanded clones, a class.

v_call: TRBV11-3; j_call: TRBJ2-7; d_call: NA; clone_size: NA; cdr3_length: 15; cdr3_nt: TGTGCCAGCAGCTTAGATAGGGTAGGGAGGTACGAGCAGTACTTC; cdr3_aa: CASSLDRVGRYEQYF
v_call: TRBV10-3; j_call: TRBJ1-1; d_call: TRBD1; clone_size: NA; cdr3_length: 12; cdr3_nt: TGTGCCATCGGACAGGGGCACACTGAAGCTTTCTTT; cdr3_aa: CAIGQGHTEAFF
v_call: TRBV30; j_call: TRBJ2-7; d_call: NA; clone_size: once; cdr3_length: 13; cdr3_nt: TGTGCCTGGAGCCCCGGTCAGGTCTACGAGCAGTACTTC; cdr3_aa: CAWSPGQVYEQYF
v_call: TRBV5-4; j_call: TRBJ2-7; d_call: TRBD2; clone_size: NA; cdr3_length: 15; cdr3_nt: TGTGCCAGCAGCTCGGGGATACGGGAGGCCTACGAGCAGTACTTC; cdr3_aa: CASSSGIREAYEQYF
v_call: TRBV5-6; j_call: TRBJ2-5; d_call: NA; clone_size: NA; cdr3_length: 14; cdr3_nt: TGTGCCAGCCGATACAAGGGCCTCGGGGAGACCCAGTACTTC; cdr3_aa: CASRYKGLGETQYF
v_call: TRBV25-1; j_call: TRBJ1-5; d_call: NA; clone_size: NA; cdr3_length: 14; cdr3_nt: TGTGCCAGCAGGGGACCCGGGTACGATCAGCCCCAGCATTTT; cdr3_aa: CASRGPGYDQPQHF
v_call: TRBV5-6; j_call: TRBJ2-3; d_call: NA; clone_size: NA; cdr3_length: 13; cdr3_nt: TGTGCCAGCAGCGGCGGTACATGGGATACGCAGTATTTT; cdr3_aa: CASSGGTWDTQYF
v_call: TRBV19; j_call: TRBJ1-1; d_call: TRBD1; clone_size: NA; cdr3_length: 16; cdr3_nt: TGTGCCAGTAGTTGGGGCTACAGGGGATTTAACACTGAAGCTTTCTTT; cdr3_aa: CASSWGYRGFNTEAFF
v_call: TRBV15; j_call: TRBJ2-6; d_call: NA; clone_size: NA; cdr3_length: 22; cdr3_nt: TGTGCCACCAGCAGAGAGTTGGGTCGACTCCTGGAATGGAGCTCTGGGGCCAACGTCCTGACTTTC; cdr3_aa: CATSRELGRLLEWSSGANVLTF
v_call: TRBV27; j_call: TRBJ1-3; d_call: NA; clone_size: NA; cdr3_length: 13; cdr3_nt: TGTGCCAGCAAGTCATCTGGGAAGAACACCATATATTTT; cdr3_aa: CASKSSGKNTIYF
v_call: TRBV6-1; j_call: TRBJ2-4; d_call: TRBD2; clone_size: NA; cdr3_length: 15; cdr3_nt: TGTGCCAGCGGACGCGGGAGGGGATACGAAAACATTCAGTACTTC; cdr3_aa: CASGRGRGYENIQYF
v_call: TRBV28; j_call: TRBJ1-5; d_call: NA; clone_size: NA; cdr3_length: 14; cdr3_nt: TGTGCCAGCGGGTGCGTTATGGGCAATCAGCCCCAGCATTTT; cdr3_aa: CASGCVMGNQPQHF
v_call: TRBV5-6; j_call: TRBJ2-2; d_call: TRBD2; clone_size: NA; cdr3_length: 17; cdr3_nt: TGTGCCAGCAGCTTGAGGAGGGGGACTAGACTGGCCGGGGAGCTGTTTTTT; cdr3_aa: CASSLRRGTRLAGELFF
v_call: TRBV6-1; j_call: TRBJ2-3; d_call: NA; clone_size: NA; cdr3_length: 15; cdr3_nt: TGTGCCAGCAGTCCTCGGGGCGGACTCACAGATACGCAGTATTTT; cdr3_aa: CASSPRGGLTDTQYF
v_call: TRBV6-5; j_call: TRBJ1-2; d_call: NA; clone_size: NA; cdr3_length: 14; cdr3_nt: TGTGCCAGCAGTTACTCGAGAGGGGGGGATGGCTACACCTTC; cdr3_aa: CASSYSRGGDGYTF
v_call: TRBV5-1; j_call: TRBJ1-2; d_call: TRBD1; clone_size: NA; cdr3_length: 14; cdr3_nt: TGCGCCAGCAGCTTGGTCAGGGGGCTAAGTGGCTACACCTTC; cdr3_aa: CASSLVRGLSGYTF
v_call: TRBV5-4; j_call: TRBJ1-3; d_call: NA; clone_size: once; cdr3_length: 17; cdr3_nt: TGTGCCAGCACCCGCTCGGACAGCGGCGACTCTGGAAACACCATATATTTT; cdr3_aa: CASTRSDSGDSGNTIYF
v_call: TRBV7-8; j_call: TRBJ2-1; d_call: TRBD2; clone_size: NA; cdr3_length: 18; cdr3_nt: TGTGCCAGCAGCTTACTCCTTAGCGGGTCTTTACCATACAATGAGCAGTTCTTC; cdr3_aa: CASSLLLSGSLPYNEQFF
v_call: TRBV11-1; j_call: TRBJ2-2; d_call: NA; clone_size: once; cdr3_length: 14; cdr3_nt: TGTGCCAGCAGCTCAGAACCGGGAGCCGGGGAGCTGTTTTTT; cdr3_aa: CASSSEPGAGELFF
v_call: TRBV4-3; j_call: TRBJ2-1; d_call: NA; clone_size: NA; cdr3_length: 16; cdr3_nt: TGCGCCAGCAGCCCTACAAGGACTCTGTCCTACAATGAGCAGTTCTTC; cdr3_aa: CASSPTRTLSYNEQFF
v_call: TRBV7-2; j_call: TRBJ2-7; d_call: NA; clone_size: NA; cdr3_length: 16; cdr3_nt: TGTGCCAGCAGCCCCCCCCCTAGCGAGAGTCCCTACGAGCAGTACTTC; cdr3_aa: CASSPPPSESPYEQYF
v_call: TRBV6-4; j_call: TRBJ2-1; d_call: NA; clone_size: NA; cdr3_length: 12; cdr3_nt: TGTGCCAGCAGTGACCGAGGACTAAAGCAGTTCTTC; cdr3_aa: CASSDRGLKQFF
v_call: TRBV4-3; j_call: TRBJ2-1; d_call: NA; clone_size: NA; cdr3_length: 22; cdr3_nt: TGCGCCAGCAGCCCCCGTCAACTAGCCAATTCGAGTCTATCGAGCTCCTACAATGAGCAGTTCTTC; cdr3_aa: CASSPRQLANSSLSSSYNEQFF